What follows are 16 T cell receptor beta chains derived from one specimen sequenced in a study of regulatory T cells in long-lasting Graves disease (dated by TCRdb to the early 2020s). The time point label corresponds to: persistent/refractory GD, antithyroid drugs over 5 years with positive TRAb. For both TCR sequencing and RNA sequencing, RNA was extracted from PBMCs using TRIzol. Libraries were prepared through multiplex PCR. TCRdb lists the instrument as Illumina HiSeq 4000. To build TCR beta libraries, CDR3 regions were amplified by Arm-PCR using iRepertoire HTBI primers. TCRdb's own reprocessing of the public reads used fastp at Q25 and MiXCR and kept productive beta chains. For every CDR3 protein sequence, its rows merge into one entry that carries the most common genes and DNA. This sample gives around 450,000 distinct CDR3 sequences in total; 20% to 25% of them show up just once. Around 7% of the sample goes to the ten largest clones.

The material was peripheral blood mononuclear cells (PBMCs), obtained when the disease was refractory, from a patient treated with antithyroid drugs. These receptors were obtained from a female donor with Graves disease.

This chain's CDR3 is CSARDAGPGEQYF. DNA for the CDR3: TGCAGTGCTAGAGATGCAGGGCCGGGCGAGCAGTACTTC. The gene calls are TRBV20-1 and TRBJ2-7; D perhaps matches TRBD1 (5 bases). Germline-derived CDR1 and CDR2 are DFQATT and SNEGSKA (reference sequence). This CDR3 is 13 amino acids long. V lost 0 bases, J lost 6 bases, and 12 bases lay in between.

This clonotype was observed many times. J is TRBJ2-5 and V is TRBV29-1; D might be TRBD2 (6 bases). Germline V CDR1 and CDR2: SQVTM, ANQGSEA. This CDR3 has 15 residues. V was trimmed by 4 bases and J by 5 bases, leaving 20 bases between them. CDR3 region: CSVGAPGAHGETQYF. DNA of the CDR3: TGCAGCGTTGGAGCCCCGGGAGCCCACGGGGAGACCCAGTACTTC.

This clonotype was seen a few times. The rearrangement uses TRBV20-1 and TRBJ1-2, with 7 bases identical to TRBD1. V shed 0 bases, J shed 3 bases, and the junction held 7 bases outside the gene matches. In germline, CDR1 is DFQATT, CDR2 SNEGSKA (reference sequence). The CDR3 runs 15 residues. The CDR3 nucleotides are TGCAGTGCTAGAGATTCGGTCAGGGGGGACTATGGCTACACCTTC. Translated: CSARDSVRGDYGYTF.

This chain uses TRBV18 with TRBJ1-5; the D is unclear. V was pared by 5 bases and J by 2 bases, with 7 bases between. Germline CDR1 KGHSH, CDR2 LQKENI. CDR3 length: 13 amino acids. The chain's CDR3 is CASSYEGNQPQHF. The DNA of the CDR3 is TGTGCCAGCTCATACGAGGGCAATCAGCCCCAGCATTTT.

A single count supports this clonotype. This CDR3 reads CASSGGGLRTYEQYF. CDR3 in DNA: TGTGCCAGCAGTGGGGGGGGACTTCGTACCTACGAGCAGTACTTC. This rearrangement joins TRBV9 to TRBJ2-7; 7 bases match TRBD2. Per germline, CDR1 SGDLS and CDR2 YYNGEE. V trimming: 5 bases; J trimming: 2 bases; junction bases outside the gene matches: 10. This CDR3 comprises 15 residues. Based on the CDR3 plus reference TRBV9 and TRBJ2-7, the full variable domain is DSGVTQTPKHLITATGQRVTLRCSPRSGDLSVYWYQQSLDQGLQFLIQYYNGEERAKGNILERFSAQQFPDLHSELNLSSLELGDSALYFCASSGGGLRTYEQYFGPGTRLTVT.

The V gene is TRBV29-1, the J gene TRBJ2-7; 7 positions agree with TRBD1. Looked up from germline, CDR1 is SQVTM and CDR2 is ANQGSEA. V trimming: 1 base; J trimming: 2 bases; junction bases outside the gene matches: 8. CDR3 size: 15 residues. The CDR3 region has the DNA TGCAGCGTTGAAGGGACAGGCGAGGGTCCCTACGAGCAGTACTTC. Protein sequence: CSVEGTGEGPYEQYF.

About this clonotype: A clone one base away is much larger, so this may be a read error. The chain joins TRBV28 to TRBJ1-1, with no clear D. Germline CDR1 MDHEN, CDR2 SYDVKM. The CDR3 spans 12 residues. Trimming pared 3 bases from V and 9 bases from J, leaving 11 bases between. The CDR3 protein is CASSLRAEKAFF. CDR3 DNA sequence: TGTGCCAGCAGTTTGAGGGCAGAGAAAGCTTTCTTT.

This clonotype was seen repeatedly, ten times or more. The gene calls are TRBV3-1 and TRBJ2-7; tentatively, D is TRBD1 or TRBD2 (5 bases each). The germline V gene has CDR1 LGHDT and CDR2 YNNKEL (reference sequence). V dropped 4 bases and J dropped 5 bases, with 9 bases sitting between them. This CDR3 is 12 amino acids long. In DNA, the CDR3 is TGTGCCAGCAGCCCACTGGGGGACGAGCAGTACTTC. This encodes CASSPLGDEQYF.

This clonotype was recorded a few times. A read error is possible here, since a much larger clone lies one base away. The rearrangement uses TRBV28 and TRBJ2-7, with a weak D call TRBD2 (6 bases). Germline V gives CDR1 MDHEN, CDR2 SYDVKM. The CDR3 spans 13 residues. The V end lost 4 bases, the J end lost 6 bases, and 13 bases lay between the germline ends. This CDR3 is CASSSRGTGEQYF. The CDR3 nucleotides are TGTGCCAGCAGTTCCCGGGGGACCGGCGAGCAGTACTTC.

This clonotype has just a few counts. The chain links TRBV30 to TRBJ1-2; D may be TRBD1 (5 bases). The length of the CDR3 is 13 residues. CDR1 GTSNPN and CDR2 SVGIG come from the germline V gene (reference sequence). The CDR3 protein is CAHWRWGEDGYTF. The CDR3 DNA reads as TGTGCTCACTGGAGGTGGGGGGAAGATGGCTACACCTTC.

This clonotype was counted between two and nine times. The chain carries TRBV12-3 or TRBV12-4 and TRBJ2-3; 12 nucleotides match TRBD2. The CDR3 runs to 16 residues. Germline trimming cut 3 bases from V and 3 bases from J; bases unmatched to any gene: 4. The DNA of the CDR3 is TGTGCCAGCAGTTTCAGACTAGCGGGGGCAACAGATACGCAGTATTTT. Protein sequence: CASSFRLAGATDTQYF.

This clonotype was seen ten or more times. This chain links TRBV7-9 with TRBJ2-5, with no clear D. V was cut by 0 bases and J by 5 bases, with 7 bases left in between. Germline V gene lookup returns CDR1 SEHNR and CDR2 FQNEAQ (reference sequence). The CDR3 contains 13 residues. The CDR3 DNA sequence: TGTGCCAGCAGCTTAGCGACGTCGGAGACCCAGTACTTC. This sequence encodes CASSLATSETQYF.

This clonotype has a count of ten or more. Here the CDR3 reads CASSLGGQDGYTF. CDR3 DNA: TGTGCCAGCAGTTTAGGAGGACAGGATGGCTACACCTTC. V and J are TRBV28 and TRBJ1-2; 7 nucleotides align to TRBD1. J gave up 6 bases and V 2 bases, and 3 bases lay outside the gene matches. The CDR3 is made up of 13 amino acids. Germline loops: CDR1 MDHEN, CDR2 SYDVKM.

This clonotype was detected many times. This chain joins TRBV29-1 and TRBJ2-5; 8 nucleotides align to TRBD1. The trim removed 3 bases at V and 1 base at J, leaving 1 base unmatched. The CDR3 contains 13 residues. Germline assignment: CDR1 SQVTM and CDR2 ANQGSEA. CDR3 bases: TGCAGCGTTGAGACAGGGGCCCAAGAGACCCAGTACTTC. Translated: CSVETGAQETQYF.

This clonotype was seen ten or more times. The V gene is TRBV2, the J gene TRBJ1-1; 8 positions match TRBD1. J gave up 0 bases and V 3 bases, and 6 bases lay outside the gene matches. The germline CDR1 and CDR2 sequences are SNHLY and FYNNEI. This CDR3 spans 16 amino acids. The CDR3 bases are TGTGCCAGCAGTGATGACACAGGGGGTATGAACACTGAAGCTTTCTTT. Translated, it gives CASSDDTGGMNTEAFF.

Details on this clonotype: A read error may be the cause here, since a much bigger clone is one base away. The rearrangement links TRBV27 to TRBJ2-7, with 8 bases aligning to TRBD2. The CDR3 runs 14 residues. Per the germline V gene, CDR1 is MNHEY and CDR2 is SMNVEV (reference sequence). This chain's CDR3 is CASSLSGSGYEEYF. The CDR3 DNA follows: TGTGCCAGCAGTTTGAGCGGGAGTGGGTACGAGGAGTACTTC.